These T cell receptor beta chains were read from a single sample in a study of OX40 agonist ivuxolimab in advanced cancers. The table came from immunoSEQ multiplex PCR; TCRdb's copy has only in-frame clones and leaves some out. The profile covers under 65,000 clones, with around 93% appearing a single time and around 0.42% taken by the ten largest. The source material was CD4+ or CD8+ T cells sorted from blood, sampled in a trial of the OX40 agonist ivuxolimab. These receptors originate from an adult with an advanced solid tumor such as melanoma, head and neck, liver or kidney cancer. The CDR3 runs from the conserved cysteine through the conserved F or W. A D gene is named only where the DNA matches it firmly. Rows give clone size only sometimes, using once, few, many, or a class for an expanded clone.

j_gene | d_gene | v_gene | abundance | CDR3nt | CDR3aa
TRBJ2-3 | - | TRBV19 | once | TGTGCCAGTAGTGCACCGTTAGGATCGGGACCCCCAGATACGCAGTATTTT | CASSAPLGSGPPDTQYF
TRBJ1-5 | - | TRBV6-5 | - | TGTGCCAGCAGAGCAGGGTTCTCGGAGCCCCAGCATTTT | CASRAGFSEPQHF
TRBJ2-3 | TRBD2 | TRBV7-2 | - | TGTGCCAGCAGGCTAGCGGGAGGGGCAGATACGCAGTATTTT | CASRLAGGADTQYF
TRBJ2-7 | TRBD2 | TRBV15 | few | TGTGCCACCAGCACTAGCGGGAGCATTGGGCAGTACTTC | CATSTSGSIGQYF
TRBJ2-1 | TRBD2 | TRBV6-4 | - | TGTGCCAGCAGTGACTCTGGGGGACTAGCGGACTTCAATGAGCAGTTCTTC | CASSDSGGLADFNEQFF
TRBJ1-1 | - | TRBV5-1 | - | TGCGCCAGCAGCTCGGACAGCAACACTGAAGCTTTCTTT | CASSSDSNTEAFF
TRBJ2-5 | - | TRBV30 | once | TGTGCCTGGAGGAGGACCCAAGAGACCCAGTACTTC | CAWRRTQETQYF
TRBJ2-7 | TRBD2 | TRBV19 | - | TGTGCCAGTAGTATAGTACTAGCGGGGAGATACGAGCAGTACTTC | CASSIVLAGRYEQYF
TRBJ1-1 | - | TRBV30 | - | TGTGCCTGGAGGACAGAAAAAATTATGAACACTGAAGCTTTCTTT | CAWRTEKIMNTEAFF
TRBJ1-1 | - | TRBV11-2 | - | TGTGCCAGCAGCTCCCGGGACCACATGAACACTGAAGCTTTCTTT | CASSSRDHMNTEAFF
TRBJ2-3 | - | TRBV7-9 | - | TGTGCCAGCAGCAGAGGGCCAACAGATACGCAGTATTTT | CASSRGPTDTQYF
TRBJ2-3 | - | TRBV19 | - | TGTGCCAGTAGTATAGGGCTAGCAGATACGCAGTATTTT | CASSIGLADTQYF
TRBJ1-5 | - | TRBV2 | - | TGTGCCAGCAGCGTAGGGGGTTTTAGCAATCAGCCCCAGCATTTT | CASSVGGFSNQPQHF
TRBJ1-1 | - | TRBV18 | - | TGTGCCAGCTCACCACGCCGGGGGTTGAACACTGAAGCTTTCTTT | CASSPRRGLNTEAFF
TRBJ2-5 | TRBD2 | TRBV6-1 | once | TGTGCCAGCACCGGACTAGCGGGAGATCTAGAGACCCAGTACTTC | CASTGLAGDLETQYF
TRBJ2-5 | - | TRBV7-2 | - | TGTGCCAGCAGCTTAGCAGTCCAAGAGACCCAGTACTTC | CASSLAVQETQYF
TRBJ2-7 | TRBD1 | TRBV19 | - | TGTGCCAGTAGTCTTGCGGGACAGGGATCCTACGAGCAGTACTTC | CASSLAGQGSYEQYF
TRBJ2-7 | - | TRBV5-1 | - | TGCGCCAGCAGCTTGGTTGGAGGATCCTTTTACGAGCAGTACTTC | CASSLVGGSFYEQYF
TRBJ2-4 | - | TRBV10-2 | - | TGCGCCAGCAGTGATCCCGCGGGACCTCTAGCCAAAAACATTCAGTACTTC | CASSDPAGPLAKNIQYF
TRBJ2-4 | - | TRBV7-9 | - | TGTGCCAGCAGCTTAGTGCAGGGTTCGGAAAAAACCATTCAGTACTTC | CASSLVQGSEKTIQYF
TRBJ2-5 | TRBD2 | TRBV25-1 | - | TGTGCCAGCTCTACAATGCGGGGGGCTGGAGAGACCCAGTACTTC | CASSTMRGAGETQYF
TRBJ2-2 | TRBD1 | TRBV7-2 | - | TGTGCCAGCAGCCAAACAGGGGCGAACACCGGGGAGCTGTTTTTT | CASSQTGANTGELFF
TRBJ2-1 | - | TRBV7-9 | once | TGTGCCAGCAGCTTAGGAGGAAGCGATTTAAATGAGCAGTTCTTC | CASSLGGSDLNEQFF
TRBJ2-1 | TRBD2 | TRBV19 | - | TGTGCCAGTAGTGTTAGCGGGAGAAATGAGCAGTTCTTC | CASSVSGRNEQFF
TRBJ1-1 | - | TRBV19 | medium-sized | TGTGCCAGTAGTATAGATGGCAGCATGAACACTGAAGCTTTCTTT | CASSIDGSMNTEAFF
TRBJ1-1 | - | TRBV7-9 | - | TGTGCCAGCAGCTTAGGTCGGAAGGACCGAACTGAAGCTTTCTTT | CASSLGRKDRTEAFF
TRBJ1-2 | TRBD1 | TRBV19 | - | TGTGCCAGTAGTAGGGGACAGGTAGCCTATGGCTACACCTTC | CASSRGQVAYGYTF
TRBJ1-5 | - | TRBV7-2 | - | TGTGCCAGCAGCTTAGTGGCAGGGAGCAATCAGCCCCAGCATTTT | CASSLVAGSNQPQHF
TRBJ2-7 | TRBD2 | TRBV15 | - | TGTGCCACCAGCAGAGAAGGCCGACTAGCGGGCTTGCTGGGGGAGCAGTACTTC | CATSREGRLAGLLGEQYF
TRBJ2-3 | - | TRBV6-4 | - | TGTGCCAGCAGAACAGGGGATACGCAGTATTTT | CASRTGDTQYF